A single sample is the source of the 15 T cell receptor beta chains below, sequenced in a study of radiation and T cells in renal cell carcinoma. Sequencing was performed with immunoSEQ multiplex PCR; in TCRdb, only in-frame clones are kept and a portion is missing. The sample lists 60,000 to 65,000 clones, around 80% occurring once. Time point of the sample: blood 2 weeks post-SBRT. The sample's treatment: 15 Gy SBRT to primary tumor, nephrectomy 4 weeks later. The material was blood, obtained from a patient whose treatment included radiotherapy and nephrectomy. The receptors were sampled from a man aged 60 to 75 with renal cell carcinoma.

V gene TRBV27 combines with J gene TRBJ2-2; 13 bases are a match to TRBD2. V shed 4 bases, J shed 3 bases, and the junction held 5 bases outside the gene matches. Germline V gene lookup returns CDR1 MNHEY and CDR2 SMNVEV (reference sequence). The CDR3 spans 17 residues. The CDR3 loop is CASSSRTSGGYTGELFF. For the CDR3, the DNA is TGTGCCAGCAGTTCCCGGACTAGCGGGGGTTACACCGGGGAGCTGTTTTTT.

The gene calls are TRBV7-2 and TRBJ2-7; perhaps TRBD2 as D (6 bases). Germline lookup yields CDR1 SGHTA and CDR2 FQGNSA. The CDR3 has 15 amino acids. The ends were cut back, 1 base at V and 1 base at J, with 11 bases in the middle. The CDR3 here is CASSLVGGESYEQYF. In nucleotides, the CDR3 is TGTGCCAGCAGCTTAGTAGGCGGGGAATCCTACGAGCAGTACTTC.

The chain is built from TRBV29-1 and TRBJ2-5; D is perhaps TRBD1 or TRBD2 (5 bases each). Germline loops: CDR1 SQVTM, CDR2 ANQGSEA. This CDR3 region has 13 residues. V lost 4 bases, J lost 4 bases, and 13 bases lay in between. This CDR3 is CSVAGAGGETQYF. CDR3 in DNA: TGCAGCGTTGCTGGGGCGGGTGGAGAGACCCAGTACTTC.

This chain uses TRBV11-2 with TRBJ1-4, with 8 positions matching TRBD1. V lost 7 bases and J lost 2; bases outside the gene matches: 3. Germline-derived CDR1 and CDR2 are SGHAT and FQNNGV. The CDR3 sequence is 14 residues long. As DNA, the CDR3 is TGTGCCAGCAATAACAGGGGGACTAATGAAAAACTGTTTTTT. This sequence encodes CASNNRGTNEKLFF.

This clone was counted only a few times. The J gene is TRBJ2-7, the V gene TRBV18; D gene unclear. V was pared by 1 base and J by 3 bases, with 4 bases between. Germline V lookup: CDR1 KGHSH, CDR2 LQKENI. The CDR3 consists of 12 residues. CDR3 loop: CASSPRFYEQYF. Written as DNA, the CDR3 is TGTGCCAGCTCACCACGATTCTACGAGCAGTACTTC.

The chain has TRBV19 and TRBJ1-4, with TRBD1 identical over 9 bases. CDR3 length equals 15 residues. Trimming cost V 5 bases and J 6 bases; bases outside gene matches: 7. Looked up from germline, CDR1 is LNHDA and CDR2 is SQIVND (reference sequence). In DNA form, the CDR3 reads TGTGCCAGTAGTGGGGATAGGACAGGGGATGAAAAACTGTTTTTT. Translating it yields CASSGDRTGDEKLFF. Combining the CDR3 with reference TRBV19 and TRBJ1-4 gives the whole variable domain DGGITQSPKYLFRKEGQNVTLSCEQNLNHDAMYWYRQDPGQGLRLIYYSQIVNDFQKGDIAEGYSVSREKKESFPLTVTSAQKNPTAFYLCASSGDRTGDEKLFFGSGTQLSVL.

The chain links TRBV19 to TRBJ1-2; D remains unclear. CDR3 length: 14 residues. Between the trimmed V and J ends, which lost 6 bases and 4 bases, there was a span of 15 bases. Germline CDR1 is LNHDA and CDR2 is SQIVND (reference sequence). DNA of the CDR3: TGTGCCAGTAGAGGACCTACACGAGGCTATGGCTACACCTTC. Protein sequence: CASRGPTRGYGYTF.

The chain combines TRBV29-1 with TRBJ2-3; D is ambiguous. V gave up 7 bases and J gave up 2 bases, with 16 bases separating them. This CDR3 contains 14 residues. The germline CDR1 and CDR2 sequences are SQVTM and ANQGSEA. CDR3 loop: CSGVDPLYTDTQYF. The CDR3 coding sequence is TGCAGCGGGGTCGACCCTTTATACACAGATACGCAGTATTTT.

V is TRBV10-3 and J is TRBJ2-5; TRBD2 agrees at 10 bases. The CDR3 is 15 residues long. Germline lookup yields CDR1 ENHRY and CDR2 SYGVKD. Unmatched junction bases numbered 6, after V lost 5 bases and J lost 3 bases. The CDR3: CAISKAGGPEETQYF. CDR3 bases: TGTGCCATCAGTAAAGCGGGGGGGCCTGAAGAGACCCAGTACTTC.

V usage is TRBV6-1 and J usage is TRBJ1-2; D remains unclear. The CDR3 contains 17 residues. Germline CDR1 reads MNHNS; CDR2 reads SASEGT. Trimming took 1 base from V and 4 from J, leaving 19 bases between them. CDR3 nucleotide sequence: TGTGCCAGCAGTGAAGTTCACGGACCCCTCACCCGCTATGGCTACACCTTC. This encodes CASSEVHGPLTRYGYTF.

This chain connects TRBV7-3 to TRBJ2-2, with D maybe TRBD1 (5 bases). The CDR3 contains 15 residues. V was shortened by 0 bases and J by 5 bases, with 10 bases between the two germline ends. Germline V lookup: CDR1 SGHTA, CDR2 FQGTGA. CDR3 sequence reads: CASSLTLTGTGELFF. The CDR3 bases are TGTGCCAGCAGCTTAACGCTTACAGGAACCGGGGAGCTGTTTTTT. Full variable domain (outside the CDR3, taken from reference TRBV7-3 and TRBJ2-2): GAGVSQTPSNKVTEKGKYVELRCDPISGHTALYWYRQSLGQGPEFLIYFQGTGAADDSGLPNDRFFAVRPEGSVSTLKIQRTERGDSAVYLCASSLTLTGTGELFFGEGSRLTVL.

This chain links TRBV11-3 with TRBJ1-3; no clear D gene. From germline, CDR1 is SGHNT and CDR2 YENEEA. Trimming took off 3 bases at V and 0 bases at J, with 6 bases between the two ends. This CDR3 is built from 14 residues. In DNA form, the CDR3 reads TGTGCCAGCAGCTTCGGATACTCTGGAAACACCATATATTTT. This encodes CASSFGYSGNTIYF.

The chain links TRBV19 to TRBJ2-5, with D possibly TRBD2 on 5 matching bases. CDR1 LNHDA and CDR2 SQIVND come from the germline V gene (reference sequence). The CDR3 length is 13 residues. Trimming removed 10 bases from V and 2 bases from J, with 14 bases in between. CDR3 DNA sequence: TGTGCCACTTCGGTCGGGGAACAAGAGACCCAGTACTTC. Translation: CATSVGEQETQYF.

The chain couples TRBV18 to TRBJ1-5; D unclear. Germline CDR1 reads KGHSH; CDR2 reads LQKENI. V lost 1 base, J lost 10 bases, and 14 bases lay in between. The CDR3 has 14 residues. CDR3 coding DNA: TGTGCCAGCTCACCACAAGACATGAGCGGTCCCCAGCATTTT. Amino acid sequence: CASSPQDMSGPQHF.

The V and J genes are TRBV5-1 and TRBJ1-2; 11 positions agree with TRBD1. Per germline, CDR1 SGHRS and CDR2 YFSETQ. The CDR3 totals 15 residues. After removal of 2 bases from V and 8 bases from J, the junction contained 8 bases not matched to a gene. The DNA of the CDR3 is TGCGCCAGCAGCTTAGATGGACAGGGGGCGCGCGGCTACACCTTC. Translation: CASSLDGQGARGYTF.